The 30 T cell receptor beta chains below come from one sample, sequenced in a study of blood T cell repertoires in COVID-19. TCRdb's table, derived via immunoSEQ multiplex PCR, lists solely in-frame clones and lacks some. The table lists 73,000 or so clones, around 81% of them singletons, with just over 4.5% in the top ten. Material: peripheral blood. These receptors were taken from a woman aged 55-75 years with acute or convalescent COVID-19.

The rearrangement joins TRBV6-5 to TRBJ1-4; 7 bases line up with TRBD1. CDR3 length: 14 amino acids. After removal of 8 bases from V and 8 bases from J, the junction contained 11 bases not matched to a gene. Germline CDR1 reads MNHEY; CDR2 reads SVGAGI. The CDR3 DNA reads as TGTGCCAGCTCGACAGGGAGGCGGGGAGAAAAACTGTTTTTT. Its translation: CASSTGRRGEKLFF.

V usage is TRBV25-1 and J usage is TRBJ1-4; perhaps TRBD1 as D (5 bases). This CDR3 is built from 13 residues. CDR1 is MGHDK and CDR2 is SYGVNS in the germline V gene. V lost 8 bases, J lost 4 bases, and 11 bases lay in between. This CDR3 is CASHRQINEKLFF. CDR3 DNA: TGTGCCAGCCACCGACAGATTAATGAAAAACTGTTTTTT.

The V and J genes are TRBV19 and TRBJ1-1, with D maybe TRBD1 (6 bases). This CDR3 spans 16 amino acids. V dropped 5 bases and J dropped 1 base, with 17 bases sitting between them. Germline V lookup: CDR1 LNHDA, CDR2 SQIVND (reference sequence). In DNA, the CDR3 is TGTGCCAGTAGTGGGTGGGGCAGGGGAAAGAACACTGAAGCTTTCTTT. Translated: CASSGWGRGKNTEAFF.

This clone was counted only a few times. This chain connects TRBV19 to TRBJ1-2; no clear D. The CDR3 length is 13 residues. Germline-derived CDR1 and CDR2 are LNHDA and SQIVND (reference sequence). V was cut by 3 bases and J by 6 bases, with 11 bases left in between. The CDR3 reads CASSIKSVNGYTF. The CDR3 DNA sequence: TGTGCCAGTAGTATCAAGTCGGTCAATGGCTACACCTTC.

The CDR3 nucleotides are TGTGCCACCAGGGGTGGGGATCGTACCGGGGAGCTGTTTTTT. It is translated as CATRGGDRTGELFF. The genes are TRBV19 and TRBJ2-2, with TRBD1 as a possible D gene (6 bases). This CDR3 spans 14 amino acids. V gave up 10 bases and J gave up 5 bases, with 17 bases separating them. The germline CDR1 and CDR2 sequences are LNHDA and SQIVND (reference sequence).

CDR3 protein: CSVVLSSVGTDTQYF. CDR3 DNA: TGCAGCGTCGTCCTCTCTAGCGTGGGCACAGATACGCAGTATTTT. The chain is built from TRBV29-1 and TRBJ2-3, with D maybe TRBD2 (6 bases). The CDR3 is 15 amino acids. Trimming pared 6 bases from V and 1 base from J, leaving 17 bases between. CDR1 SQVTM and CDR2 ANQGSEA come from the germline V gene.

This rearrangement joins TRBV11-1 to TRBJ2-1, with a weak D call TRBD1 (6 bases). Trimming stripped 5 bases from V and 7 bases from J, with 12 bases between. CDR1 SGHAT and CDR2 FQDESV come from the germline V gene (reference sequence). This CDR3 has 13 amino acids. As DNA, the CDR3 is TGTGCCAGCAGCCTACGGACAGTAAATGAGCAGTTCTTC. This sequence encodes CASSLRTVNEQFF.

This sequence joins TRBV6-5 and TRBJ1-1; 8 bases match TRBD1. CDR1 and CDR2 from the germline V gene are MNHEY and SVGAGI. CDR3 length: 14 residues. V shed 5 bases and J 8 bases; nucleotides not matched to a gene: 10. The DNA of the CDR3 is TGTGCCAGCAGTATTAAGGAAACAGGGGGGGAAGCTTTCTTT. Protein product: CASSIKETGGEAFF.

The chain recombines TRBV9 with TRBJ2-7; TRBD1 is a possible D gene (5 bases). CDR3 length: 14 residues. Germline values: CDR1 SGDLS, CDR2 YYNGEE. The ends were cut back, 0 bases at V and 1 base at J, with 8 bases in the middle. The CDR3 reads CASSVATGSYEQYF. Here the CDR3 DNA reads TGTGCCAGCAGCGTAGCAACAGGATCCTACGAGCAGTACTTC. Full variable domain (rest looked up from reference TRBV9 and TRBJ2-7): DSGVTQTPKHLITATGQRVTLRCSPRSGDLSVYWYQQSLDQGLQFLIQYYNGEERAKGNILERFSAQQFPDLHSELNLSSLELGDSALYFCASSVATGSYEQYFGPGTRLTVT.

The chain carries TRBV5-4 and TRBJ2-1; the match to TRBD1 covers 9 bases. CDR3 length equals 15 residues. Trimming took 2 bases from V and 6 from J; bases not matched to a gene: 6. Germline V gene sequence: CDR1 SGHNT, CDR2 YYREEE (reference sequence). CDR3 DNA sequence: TGTGCCAGCAGCTTTCCCGGGACAGGGTCCAATGAGCAGTTCTTC. Protein sequence: CASSFPGTGSNEQFF.

This clone was observed a handful of times. CDR3 protein: CSVGRGQGNRGYTF. CDR3 DNA sequence: TGCAGCGTGGGTCGGGGACAGGGGAATCGTGGCTACACCTTC. J is TRBJ1-2 and V is TRBV29-1, with 10 bases fitting TRBD1. The trim removed 6 bases at V and 7 bases at J, leaving 11 bases unmatched. The germline V gene has CDR1 SQVTM and CDR2 ANQGSEA. This CDR3 contains 14 residues.

This chain links TRBV5-1 with TRBJ1-2; D might be TRBD1 (5 bases). Germline values: CDR1 SGHRS, CDR2 YFSETQ. Trimming left V 2 bases short and J 5 bases short, with 10 bases between. The CDR3 covers 13 residues. CDR3 loop: CASSLGVGYGYTF. The CDR3 DNA follows: TGCGCCAGCAGCTTAGGGGTGGGGTATGGCTACACCTTC.

This chain connects TRBV5-1 to TRBJ2-6, with D possibly being TRBD2 (7 bases). The CDR3 sequence is 13 residues long. V was trimmed by 8 bases and J by 6 bases, leaving 12 bases between them. The germline gives CDR1 SGHRS, CDR2 YFSETQ. CDR3 in DNA: TGCGCCAGTGCGGGGGCTAAGGCCAACGTCCTGACTTTC. Protein: CASAGAKANVLTF.

A few counts support this clone. CDR3 protein: CASTPPARGVGYTF. The CDR3 nucleotides are TGTGCCAGCACCCCCCCAGCCAGGGGAGTAGGCTACACCTTC. The gene calls are TRBV6-6 and TRBJ1-2; D is possibly TRBD1 (6 bases). V lost 7 bases to trimming and J lost 8 bases, with 20 bases between them. Germline CDR1 reads MNHNY; CDR2 reads SVGAGI (reference sequence). CDR3 length: 14 residues.

The J gene is TRBJ1-2, the V gene TRBV3-1 (or the pseudogene TRBV3-2); no clear D gene. Trimming removed 1 base at V and 8 bases at J, with 11 bases between. Germline CDR1 LGHDT, CDR2 YNNKEL (reference sequence). This CDR3 contains 13 residues. CDR3 protein: CASSQVSGGGYTF. The CDR3 DNA is TGTGCCAGCAGCCAAGTGTCAGGAGGCGGCTACACCTTC.

The J gene is TRBJ1-1, the V gene TRBV19; no clear D gene. The CDR3 is 15 amino acids. CDR1 is LNHDA and CDR2 is SQIVND in the germline V gene (reference sequence). V was shortened by 5 bases and J by 1 base, with 14 bases between the two germline ends. CDR3 residues: CASSRYGIKNTEAFF. The CDR3 coding sequence is TGTGCCAGTAGTCGGTACGGTATAAAGAACACTGAAGCTTTCTTT.

This chain links TRBV6-4 with TRBJ1-6; D is uncertain. The CDR3 is 15 residues long. CDR1 and CDR2 (germline): MRHNA, SNTAGT. The germline V and J ends were trimmed by 0 bases and 8 bases, with 11 bases remaining between them. The CDR3 loop reads CASSDSWMGDSPLHF. The CDR3 coding sequence is TGTGCCAGCAGTGACTCCTGGATGGGAGATTCACCCCTCCACTTT.

The rearrangement links TRBV12-3 or TRBV12-4 to TRBJ1-2; D not certain. CDR3 size: 13 residues. The V and J ends lost 4 bases and 7 bases respectively, with 13 bases between them. The CDR3 reads CASSYSLGRGYTF. CDR3 DNA sequence: TGTGCCAGCAGTTATAGCCTCGGTCGTGGCTACACCTTC.

This chain connects TRBV20-1 to TRBJ1-5; D might be TRBD1 (6 bases). Germline CDR1 and CDR2: DFQATT and SNEGSKA (reference sequence). The CDR3 spans 12 residues. V lost 3 bases to trimming and J lost 15 bases, with 18 bases between them. CDR3 residues: CSASGQGPTWHF. The CDR3 DNA reads as TGCAGTGCTAGTGGGCAGGGGCCGACTTGGCATTTT.

This clone was seen a handful of times. The CDR3 is CASSLLGGTQYF. CDR3 coding DNA: TGTGCCAGCAGCTTACTCGGTGGTACGCAGTATTTT. The V and J genes are TRBV7-3 and TRBJ2-3; no firm D call. In germline, CDR1 is SGHTA, CDR2 FQGTGA. This CDR3 is built from 12 residues. V gave up 2 bases and J gave up 8 bases, with 8 bases separating them.

The J gene is TRBJ1-2, the V gene TRBV27, with 7 nucleotides matching TRBD1. Germline-derived CDR1 and CDR2 are MNHEY and SMNVEV (reference sequence). There are 12 residues in the CDR3. V shed 10 bases and J 5 bases; nucleotides not matched to a gene: 7. The CDR3 nucleotides are TGTGCCACCCGACAGGGAAAATATGGCTACACCTTC. Translating gives CATRQGKYGYTF.

Here the CDR3 DNA reads TGTGCCAGCTCACCCGGGACTGTGAATGAGCAGTTCTTC. Amino acids: CASSPGTVNEQFF. The J gene is TRBJ2-1, the V gene TRBV18, with D possibly being TRBD2 (6 bases). CDR1 is KGHSH, CDR2 LQKENI, per germline. The CDR3 spans 13 residues. V gave up 3 bases and J gave up 7 bases, with 10 bases separating them.

The chain recombines TRBV5-1 with TRBJ2-7; TRBD2 is a possible D gene (6 bases). This CDR3 spans 15 amino acids. Germline V gene data show CDR1 as SGHRS and CDR2 as YFSETQ. Trimming pared 3 bases from V and 1 base from J, leaving 14 bases between. As DNA, the CDR3 is TGCGCCAGCAGCTGGGACTCTCATAGGTCCTACGAGCAGTACTTC. It translates to CASSWDSHRSYEQYF.

The J gene is TRBJ1-1, the V gene TRBV30, with 10 positions matching TRBD1. The CDR3 runs to 13 residues. Germline V lookup: CDR1 GTSNPN, CDR2 SVGIG (reference sequence). Trimming at V came to 5 bases and at J to 4 bases, leaving 4 bases not matched to a gene. The chain's CDR3 is CAWSRTGGTEAFF. Here the CDR3 DNA reads TGTGCCTGGTCCCGGACAGGGGGCACTGAAGCTTTCTTT.

The sample holds one count of this clone. The rearrangement uses TRBV7-3 and TRBJ1-1; D is possibly TRBD1 (6 bases). Deletions cut 0 bases from V and 4 bases from J, with 9 bases between. The CDR3 sequence is 14 residues long. Germline CDR1 reads SGHTA; CDR2 reads FQGTGA. The CDR3 spells CASSLTGTSTEAFF. In nucleotides, the CDR3 is TGTGCCAGCAGCTTAACCGGGACATCCACTGAAGCTTTCTTT.

V is TRBV5-1 and J is TRBJ2-2, with 8 bases lining up with TRBD1. The V and J ends lost 1 base and 6 bases, in that order; junction bases with no gene match: 11. The CDR3 has 17 amino acids. Per germline, CDR1 SGHRS and CDR2 YFSETQ. In DNA form, the CDR3 reads TGCGCCAGCAGCTTGACGTTGGCAGGGGGCGATTCCGGGGAGCTGTTTTTT. Translated: CASSLTLAGGDSGELFF. Full variable domain (remainder filled in from reference TRBV5-1 and TRBJ2-2): KAGVTQTPRYLIKTRGQQVTLSCSPISGHRSVSWYQQTPGQGLQFLFEYFSETQRNKGNFPGRFSGRQFSNSRSEMNVSTLELGDSALYLCASSLTLAGGDSGELFFGEGSRLTVL.

The chain joins TRBV19 to TRBJ1-2; TRBD1 matches at 8 bases. Germline loops: CDR1 LNHDA, CDR2 SQIVND (reference sequence). The ends lost 6 bases at V and 7 bases at J; junction bases unmatched: 7. The CDR3 totals 13 residues. The chain's CDR3 is CASSRDRGRGYTF. CDR3 DNA sequence: TGTGCCAGTAGCCGTGACAGGGGACGTGGCTACACCTTC.

This clone came up once. The sample carries other DNA sequences with the same CDR3. This chain connects TRBV11-2 to TRBJ2-3, with 15 bases matching TRBD2. From germline, CDR1 is SGHAT and CDR2 FQNNGV. Trimming cost V 1 base and J 4 bases; bases outside gene matches: 0. The CDR3 consists of 16 residues. CDR3 protein: CASSLGTSGGADTQYF. The CDR3 DNA is TGTGCCAGCAGCTTAGGGACTAGCGGGGGGGCAGATACGCAGTATTTT.

The V gene is TRBV7-9, the J gene TRBJ2-3; 8 bases are a match to TRBD2. Trimming cost V 7 bases and J 0 bases; bases outside gene matches: 3. The V gene's germline CDR1 is SEHNR and CDR2 FQNEAQ (reference sequence). CDR3 size: 14 residues. CDR3 nucleotide sequence: TGTGCCAGCACAATAGCGGGAAGCACAGATACGCAGTATTTT. Its translation: CASTIAGSTDTQYF.

The V gene is TRBV24-1, the J gene TRBJ1-1; D ambiguous. The germline V and J ends were trimmed by 4 bases and 4 bases, with 18 bases remaining between them. This CDR3 spans 16 amino acids. Germline assignment: CDR1 KGHDR and CDR2 SFDVKD. The CDR3 loop is CATSDSRKPAGTEAFF. The CDR3 region has the DNA TGTGCCACCAGTGACTCCAGGAAGCCCGCGGGCACTGAAGCTTTCTTT.